This T cell receptor beta chain stems from a study of CXCR3-negative and CXCR3-positive naive CD8 T cells (dated by TCRdb to about 2019). Context from the whole study: In total, about 135 million TRB reads were obtained, or roughly 1.5 +/- 0.3 million reads per library. Diversity and physicochemical repertoire analyses were performed on 11 donors pooled from two independent experiments. The TRBV-TRBJ cluster analysis covered naive subsets from five or six donors and memory cells from 3 donors. The paper as a whole reports these results and caveats: Compared with CXCR3-negative naive cells, CXCR3-positive naive cells had TRB CDR3s with higher hydrophobicity (lower Kidera factor 4), lower energy, and higher strength and volume indices. Both naive subsets had comparably high repertoire diversity, while memory CD8+ T cells had much lower repertoire diversity. Because surface CD5, which has been linked to self-reactivity in mice, was comparable between naive subsets, TCR interaction strength was also inferred from TRB CDR3 physicochemical properties. Because CXCR3 expression was partially decreased after cryopreservation, freshly isolated PBMCs were used for most assays. Similar TRBV-TRBJ usage was shown by naive CXCR3-negative and CXCR3-positive cells from the same donor, whereas distinct patterns were shown by memory cells.

Each CD8+ T cell subset was flow-sorted in triplicate, and 250,000 to 350,000 cells per subset were placed directly into RLT lysis buffer. To exclude memory contaminants, naive CD8+ T cells were stringently defined as CD45RO-CCR7+CD27+CD95-. Peripheral blood mononuclear cells were isolated from buffy coats by standard density gradient centrifugation. A FACSAria III was used to flow-sort naive CD8+ T cells into CXCR3-negative and CXCR3-positive populations. Total RNA was extracted from sorted cells using an RNeasy Mini Kit. The sequencing machine was a NextSeq 550. The Human TCR Profiling Kit (MiLaboratory) was used to prepare UMI-labeled 5' RACE TRB cDNA libraries. The full amount of extracted RNA was used for cDNA synthesis, and the full amount of resulting cDNA was used for PCR amplification. The libraries were made side by side, with each library going through the same number of PCR cycles. The authors' analysis ran thus. About 53,000 +/- 9,400 unique UMI-labeled TRB cDNA molecules per library were extracted with MIGEC and MiXCR, with at least two reads per UMI required. An average of roughly 40,000 +/- 10,000 functional in-frame TRB CDR3 nucleotide clonotypes without stop codons was found per library. Diversity metrics, including normalized Shannon-Wiener and Chao1, were computed in VDJtools after downsampling to 5000 UMI-labeled TRB molecules per sample. VDJtools was used to calculate clonotype-size-weighted physicochemical properties of the central five CDR3 residues, namely interaction energy, strength, volume and Kidera factor 4. The reads underwent TCRdb reprocessing, giving one record for each CDR3 protein sequence and no DNA. The V and J calls here are based on TCRdb, not the publication. The sample's own table lists some 130,000 distinct CDR3 sequences. 0.4% to 0.5% of the sample lies in the top ten.

A note on this clonotype: Its antigen is not yet known.

The CDR3, cysteine through phenylalanine, is 16 amino acids long. No DNA accompanies this entry. CDR1 and CDR2, per the germline V gene, are SGHRS and YFSETQ. Recombination joined TRBV5-1 with TRBJ2-3; the D call from TCRdb, TRBD1, cannot be confirmed without DNA. Material for sequencing was naive CXCR3+ CD8+ T cells from blood. The cell subset or site label, read with the paper, signifies: CD45RO-CCR7+CD27+CD95- naive CD8+ T cells expressing CXCR3 (TNR3+). This clonotype was obtained from a human donor in good health. Some clones in this sample may be carry-over from other donors' samples. The CDR3 region: CASSRGTVGVTDTQYF. With the rest looked up from the reference TRBV5-1 and TRBJ2-3 genes rather than sequenced, the full variable domain is KAGVTQTPRYLIKTRGQQVTLSCSPISGHRSVSWYQQTPGQGLQFLFEYFSETQRNKGNFPGRFSGRQFSNSRSEMNVSTLELGDSALYLCASSRGTVGVTDTQYFGPGTRLTVL.